Reported below is one TCR beta chain. This CDR3 has 14 amino acids. V was pared by 10 bases and J by 0 bases, with 4 bases of the junction left unmatched. The germline CDR1 and CDR2 sequences are MNHEY and SMNVEV (reference sequence). These data come from a study of blood T cell repertoires in COVID-19. About the research overall: PBMCs, B-cell-depleted T cells, or T cells were the source of the cDNA or gDNA that made up the material.

Seattle patient enrollment occurred during active infection, with longitudinal follow-up thereafter. The method was immunoSEQ multiplex PCR; TCRdb's version includes in-frame clones alone and lacks a portion of them. The sample yields around 330,000 clones, approximately 90% seen once. The J gene is TRBJ2-2, the V gene TRBV27; 8 bases agree with TRBD2. Sequenced input: peripheral blood. This clonotype originated in a woman aged 25 to 45 with COVID-19, enrolled during active disease. The DNA of the CDR3 is TGTGCCACCGCGGGAGGTACGAACACCGGGGAGCTGTTTTTT. The encoded protein is CATAGGTNTGELFF.